What follows are 24 T cell receptor beta chains derived from one specimen sequenced in a study of metastatic and nonmetastatic thyroid tumors. Every patient underwent thyroid surgery untreated. TCRdb re-called clones via MiXCR from the PCR reads. Altogether 20,000 to 30,000 clones are present, around 21% being singletons, with the ten largest covering 10% to 15%. Sequencing was done on a sample of blood. These TCRs come from a male donor with papillary thyroid cancer or a benign thyroid nodule (not recorded which). Some clones in this sample may be carry-over from other donors' samples.

Worth noting for this clone: A junction end diverges from the germline sequence, so it may reflect a read error. The genes are TRBV7-3 and TRBJ2-3; a possible D gene is TRBD2 (6 bases). This CDR3 comprises 15 residues. Germline V gene data show CDR1 as SGHTA and CDR2 as FQGTGA. CDR3 sequence reads: CAISSNGGSADTQYF. The CDR3 DNA reads as TGTGCCATCAGCTCAAACGGGGGTTCCGCAGATACGCAGTATTTT.

Here the CDR3 DNA reads TGCGCCAGCAGCTTGGGAGGGGTCGAGGACGAGCAGTACTTC. Amino acids: CASSLGGVEDEQYF. The rearrangement joins TRBV5-1 to TRBJ2-7; D may be TRBD1 or TRBD2 (5 bases each). Germline V gives CDR1 SGHRS, CDR2 YFSETQ. With 0 bases removed from V and 5 bases from J, the gap between germline ends came to 12 bases. CDR3 length equals 14 residues.

This clone has more than one count but fewer than ten. The junction departs from germline at one end; a sequencing error may be responsible. The sample contains more than one DNA sequence encoding this CDR3. J is TRBJ2-7 and V is TRBV28, with a possible D match to TRBD2 (6 bases). CDR1 is MDHEN, CDR2 SYDVKM, per germline. The CDR3 is 12 amino acids. CDR3 coding DNA: TGCGCTACCGGGGGTGCTTCTTACGAGCAGTACTTC. It yields the protein CATGGASYEQYF. Complete variable domain (other parts from reference TRBV28 and TRBJ2-7): DVKVTQSSRYLVKRTGEKVFLECVQDMDHENMFWYRQDPGLGLRLIYFSYDVKMKEKGDIPEGYSVSREKKERFSLILESASTNQTSMYLCATGGASYEQYFGPGTRLTVT.

Sample share makes this clone medium-sized (0.01 to 0.1%). This chain joins TRBV20-1 and TRBJ1-5; D call uncertain. Germline V gene data show CDR1 as DFQATT and CDR2 as SNEGSKA (reference sequence). This CDR3 comprises 14 residues. Between the trimmed V and J ends, which lost 2 bases and 11 bases, there was a span of 19 bases. The CDR3 spells CSARHPGGMQSQHF. CDR3 DNA: TGCAGTGCTAGACACCCCGGTGGGATGCAGTCCCAGCATTTT.

A word on this clone: Compared with germline, one end of the junction differs, possibly owing to a read error. The chain combines TRBV2 with TRBJ2-5; 10 bases align to TRBD1. CDR3 size: 14 residues. Germline values: CDR1 SNHLY, CDR2 FYNNEI. CDR3 nucleotides: TGTGCCAGCATCAACGACAGGGGGCAGGAGAGCCAGTACTTC. Residues: CASINDRGQESQYF.

This clone was detected ten times or more. The V gene is TRBV5-1, the J gene TRBJ2-2, with 7 bases that match TRBD1. With 6 bases clipped from V and 0 bases from J, the junction kept 5 bases outside the gene matches. CDR1 and CDR2 from the germline V gene are SGHRS and YFSETQ. There are 15 residues in the CDR3. The CDR3 bases are TGCGCCAGCAAAGACAGGGCCTCGAACACCGGGGAGCTGTTTTTT. It translates to CASKDRASNTGELFF.

The V and J genes are TRBV28 and TRBJ2-7, with D uncertain. The CDR3 loop spans 16 amino acids. Trimming pared 4 bases from V and 0 bases from J, leaving 16 bases between. CDR1 is MDHEN, CDR2 SYDVKM, per germline. DNA for the CDR3: TGTGCCAGCAGTTCAGAGGCGGACCCACACTCCTACGAGCAGTACTTC. Translating gives CASSSEADPHSYEQYF.

The chain combines TRBV7-9 with TRBJ2-2; possible D gene TRBD2, 5 bases. Trimming left V 10 bases short and J 4 bases short, with 16 bases between. In germline, CDR1 is SEHNR, CDR2 FQNEAQ (reference sequence). There are 14 residues in the CDR3. The DNA of the CDR3 is TGTGCCACCTATAGATGGGAGAGCACCGGGGAGCTGTTTTTT. Its protein product is CATYRWESTGELFF. The full variable domain, its missing parts supplied by reference TRBV7-9 and TRBJ2-2, is DTGVSQNPRHKITKRGQNVTFRCDPISEHNRLYWYRQTLGQGPEFLTYFQNEAQLEKSRLLSDRFSAERPKGSFSTLEIQRTEQGDSAMYLCATYRWESTGELFFGEGSRLTVL.

The V and J genes are TRBV18 and TRBJ1-1, with D unclear. CDR3 length: 16 residues. Germline V gene sequence: CDR1 KGHSH, CDR2 LQKENI. V was trimmed by 0 bases and J by 2 bases, leaving 13 bases between them. DNA for the CDR3: TGTGCCAGCTCACCACCGGGGTTGAGGCTTAACACTGAAGCTTTCTTT. It specifies CASSPPGLRLNTEAFF.

This clone was seen at least ten times. This rearrangement joins TRBV19 to TRBJ1-5; 10 bases match TRBD1. CDR1 LNHDA and CDR2 SQIVND come from the germline V gene (reference sequence). The CDR3 sequence is 14 residues long. The ends lost 6 bases at V and 7 bases at J; junction bases unmatched: 6. CDR3 sequence reads: CASSDRGLGQPQHF. CDR3 coding DNA: TGTGCCAGTAGCGACAGGGGGCTAGGCCAGCCCCAGCATTTT.

The chain employs TRBV30 and TRBJ2-4, with TRBD1 matching over 8 bases. The CDR3 loop spans 15 amino acids. J was trimmed by 0 bases and V by 6 bases; bases with no gene match: 7. Germline loops: CDR1 GTSNPN, CDR2 SVGIG (reference sequence). CDR3 sequence: CACSRGPLAKNIQYF. The CDR3 DNA sequence: TGTGCCTGTTCCAGGGGGCCCTTAGCCAAAAACATTCAGTACTTC.

This clone was observed at least ten times. The gene calls are TRBV3-1 and TRBJ2-1, with no clear D. V dropped 3 bases and J dropped 2 bases, with 14 bases sitting between them. The CDR3 length is 16 residues. The germline gives CDR1 LGHDT, CDR2 YNNKEL (reference sequence). CDR3 coding DNA: TGTGCCAGCAGCCATAGGGTTAGGGCGACCTACAATGAGCAGTTCTTC. This gives the protein CASSHRVRATYNEQFF.

Ten or more counts support this clone. Other DNA sequences in the sample encode the same CDR3. The chain couples TRBV19 to TRBJ1-6, with D possibly TRBD1 on 6 matching bases. This CDR3 comprises 16 residues. With 3 bases removed from V and 7 bases from J, the gap between germline ends came to 16 bases. Germline V lookup: CDR1 LNHDA, CDR2 SQIVND (reference sequence). CDR3 sequence (DNA): TGTGCCAGTAGTATCGGGCCCCGGACAGAAAATTCACCCCTCCACTTT. It is translated as CASSIGPRTENSPLHF.

This clone was recorded at least ten times. The chain couples TRBV20-1 to TRBJ2-3; TRBD2 aligns across 11 bases. After removal of 5 bases from V and 1 base from J, the junction contained 20 bases not matched to a gene. Looked up from germline, CDR1 is DFQATT and CDR2 is SNEGSKA (reference sequence). This CDR3 has 20 residues. The CDR3 here is CSASIAGGHITEVGTDTQYF. The CDR3 nucleotides read TGCAGTGCTTCTATAGCGGGAGGGCATATTACCGAGGTCGGCACAGATACGCAGTATTTT.

Judged by abundance, this clone is medium-sized. In DNA form, the CDR3 reads TGTGCCAGCAGTTACGGTCTAGCGGGGACCTACGAGCAGTACTTC. The encoded protein is CASSYGLAGTYEQYF. The J gene is TRBJ2-7, the V gene TRBV6-2 or TRBV6-3, with 9 bases identical to TRBD2. The CDR3 length is 15 residues. Losses at the gene ends were 2 bases for V and 2 bases for J; bases not matched to a gene: 4. Germline lookup yields CDR1 MNHEY and CDR2 SVGEGT.

This clone has at least ten counts. The rearrangement uses TRBV2 and TRBJ2-3; no clear D gene. CDR1 SNHLY and CDR2 FYNNEI come from the germline V gene. V lost 3 bases to trimming and J lost 5 bases, with 9 bases between them. CDR3 length equals 13 residues. This CDR3 reads CASSELGLDTQYF. CDR3 DNA sequence: TGTGCCAGCAGTGAGCTGGGCTTAGATACGCAGTATTTT.

In its sample, this clone was seen many times. V and J are TRBV27 and TRBJ2-1, with 8 bases matching TRBD2. CDR1 and CDR2 from the germline V gene are MNHEY and SMNVEV (reference sequence). The length of the CDR3 is 14 residues. With 8 bases clipped from V and 4 bases from J, the junction kept 7 bases outside the gene matches. The CDR3 region is CASASGQGYNEQFF. The CDR3 DNA reads TGTGCCAGCGCTAGCGGGCAGGGGTACAATGAGCAGTTCTTC.

This clone showed up many times. The chain combines TRBV5-5 with TRBJ2-3; tentatively, D is TRBD2 (5 bases). Germline values: CDR1 SGHKS, CDR2 YYEKEE (reference sequence). V dropped 7 bases and J dropped 0 bases, with 15 bases sitting between them. This CDR3 contains 15 residues. CDR3 protein: CASHMREGSTDTQYF. CDR3 bases: TGTGCCAGCCACATGAGGGAAGGCAGCACAGATACGCAGTATTTT. Together with reference TRBV5-5 and TRBJ2-3, the CDR3 gives the full variable domain: DAGVTQSPTHLIKTRGQQVTLRCSPISGHKSVSWYQQVLGQGPQFIFQYYEKEERGRGNFPDRFSARQFPNYSSELNVNALLLGDSALYLCASHMREGSTDTQYFGPGTRLTVL.

This clone was seen only a few times. The chain couples TRBV10-3 to TRBJ1-3; 8 bases match TRBD1. Germline V lookup: CDR1 ENHRY, CDR2 SYGVKD. The V gene end was trimmed by 3 bases and the J gene end by 4 bases; junction bases not matched to a gene: 11. The CDR3 spans 17 residues. CDR3 bases: TGTGCCATCAGTGATCAGGGGGCAATGACGTACGGAAACACCATATATTTT. This codes for CAISDQGAMTYGNTIYF.

This clone was found many times. Other DNA sequences from this sample encode an identical CDR3 as well. V is TRBV6-1 and J is TRBJ2-1, with 10 bases fitting TRBD2. Trimming removed 8 bases from V and 10 bases from J; junction bases left unmatched: 14. Germline-derived CDR1 and CDR2 are MNHNS and SASEGT. The CDR3 spans 15 residues. The DNA for the CDR3 is TGTGCCAGCTCTCCGGGCAGACTAGCGGGCGACGAGCAGTTCTTC. Translated: CASSPGRLAGDEQFF.

The table lists this clone with a count of one. The chain carries TRBV9 and TRBJ2-3; 10 nucleotides agree with TRBD2. J lost 2 bases, V lost 3 bases, and 3 bases had no gene match. This CDR3 has 15 residues. Germline-derived CDR1 and CDR2 are SGDLS and YYNGEE. CDR3 sequence reads: CASSAGTSVTDTQYF. The DNA for the CDR3 is TGTGCCAGCAGCGCTGGGACTAGCGTCACAGATACGCAGTATTTT.

This clone occurred a few times. The chain joins TRBV5-1 to TRBJ2-7; possible D gene TRBD2, 6 bases. From germline, CDR1 is SGHRS and CDR2 YFSETQ. With 5 bases removed from V and 6 bases from J, the gap between germline ends came to 21 bases. This CDR3 spans 15 amino acids. This chain's CDR3 is CASSRGSGECREQYF. In DNA form, the CDR3 reads TGCGCCAGCAGTCGGGGGTCGGGGGAGTGCCGCGAGCAGTACTTC.

This clone has a count of ten or more. The chain is built from TRBV5-4 and TRBJ2-7, with D tentatively TRBD2 (6 bases). The ends were cut back, 4 bases at V and 0 bases at J, with 14 bases in the middle. The CDR3 length is 15 residues. CDR1 SGHNT and CDR2 YYREEE come from the germline V gene (reference sequence). CDR3 coding DNA: TGTGCCAGCAGCAACGGACTACAGAACTCCTACGAGCAGTACTTC. Translating gives CASSNGLQNSYEQYF. Using reference TRBV5-4 and TRBJ2-7 for the parts outside the CDR3, the full variable domain is ETGVTQSPTHLIKTRGQQVTLRCSSQSGHNTVSWYQQALGQGPQFIFQYYREEENGRGNFPPRFSGLQFPNYSSELNVNALELDDSALYLCASSNGLQNSYEQYFGPGTRLTVT.

This clone was recorded many times. The gene calls are TRBV2 and TRBJ1-5; no clear D. The CDR3 loop spans 13 amino acids. Looked up from germline, CDR1 is SNHLY and CDR2 is FYNNEI. V was clipped by 4 bases and J by 3 bases, with 7 bases between them. Here the CDR3 reads CASSGELNQPQHF. Here the CDR3 DNA reads TGTGCCAGCAGTGGGGAGCTCAATCAGCCCCAGCATTTT.